This TCR beta chain emerged from a study of blood T cell repertoires in COVID-19. Sequencing used immunoSEQ multiplex PCR; TCRdb keeps in-frame clones, though not all of them. The table lists more than 300,000 clones, roughly 90% of them singletons. In germline, CDR1 is SGHDN, CDR2 FVKESK. V was pared by 4 bases and J by 8 bases, with 4 bases of the junction left unmatched. The CDR3 length is 14 residues. Sequenced sample: peripheral blood. This sequence was found in a man in his late teens or twenties who had recovered from COVID-19. The chain carries TRBV14 and TRBJ1-6; 8 nucleotides match TRBD1. DNA for the CDR3: TGTGCCAGCAGCCTAACAGGGGGGGATTCACCCCTCCACTTT. Amino acids: CASSLTGGDSPLHF.